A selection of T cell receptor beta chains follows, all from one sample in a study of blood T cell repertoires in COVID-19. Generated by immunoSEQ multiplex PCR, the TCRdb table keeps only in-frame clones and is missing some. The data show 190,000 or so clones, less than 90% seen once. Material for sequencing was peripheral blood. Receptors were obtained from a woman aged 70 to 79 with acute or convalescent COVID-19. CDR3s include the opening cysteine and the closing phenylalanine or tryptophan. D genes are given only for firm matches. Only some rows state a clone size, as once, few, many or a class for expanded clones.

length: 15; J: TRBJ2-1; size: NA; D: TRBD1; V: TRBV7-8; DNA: TGTGCCAGCAGCTCTAGGACAGGCGGGCACAATGAGCAGTTCTTC; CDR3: CASSSRTGGHNEQFF
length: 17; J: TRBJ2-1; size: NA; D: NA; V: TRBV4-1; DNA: TGCGCCAGCAGCCAAGAATCCGGGACTCAGGCCTACAATGAGCAGTTCTTC; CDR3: CASSQESGTQAYNEQFF
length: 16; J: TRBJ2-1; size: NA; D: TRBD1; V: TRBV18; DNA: TGTGCCAGCTCCCTTTGGACAGGGTCCTCCTACAATGAGCAGTTCTTC; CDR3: CASSLWTGSSYNEQFF
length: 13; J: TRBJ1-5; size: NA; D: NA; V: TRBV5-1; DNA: TGCGCCAGCAGCTTGGGTCTCGATCAGCCCCAGCATTTT; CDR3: CASSLGLDQPQHF
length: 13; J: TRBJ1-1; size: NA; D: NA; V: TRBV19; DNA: TGTGCCAGTAGTACAGCAGACTACACTGAAGCTTTCTTT; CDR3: CASSTADYTEAFF
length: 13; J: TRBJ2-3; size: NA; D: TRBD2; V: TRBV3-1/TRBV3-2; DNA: TGTGCCAGCAACCGGGGGGGGACAGATACGCAGTATTTT; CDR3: CASNRGGTDTQYF
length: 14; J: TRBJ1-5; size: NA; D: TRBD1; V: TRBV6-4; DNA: TGTGCCAGCCGGGGGGGGACAGGGAAAGAAGCCCAGCATTTT; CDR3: CASRGGTGKEAQHF
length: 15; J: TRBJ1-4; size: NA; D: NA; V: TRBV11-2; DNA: TGTGCCAGCAGTCAACGACTTTCAACTAATGAAAAACTGTTTTTT; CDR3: CASSQRLSTNEKLFF
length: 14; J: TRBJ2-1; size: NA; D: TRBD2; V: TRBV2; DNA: TGTGCCAGCAGTCCAAGCGGGGCCTACAATGAGCAGTTCTTC; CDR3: CASSPSGAYNEQFF
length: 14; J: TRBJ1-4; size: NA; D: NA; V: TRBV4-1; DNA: TGCGCCAGCAGCCAAGATTGGGGAGGTGAAAAACTGTTTTTT; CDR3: CASSQDWGGEKLFF
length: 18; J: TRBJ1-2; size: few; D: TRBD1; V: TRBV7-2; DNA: TGTGCCAGCAGCTTAGTGAGGACAGGGAGAGGCTATAACTATGGCTACACCTTC; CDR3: CASSLVRTGRGYNYGYTF
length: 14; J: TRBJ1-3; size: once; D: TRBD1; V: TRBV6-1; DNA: TGTGCCAGCAGGCGGGACAGGGAGGGAAACACCATATATTTT; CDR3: CASRRDREGNTIYF
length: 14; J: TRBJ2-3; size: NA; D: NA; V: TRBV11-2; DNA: TGTGCCAGCAGCTTTGGGGGGGGCCTAGATACGCAGTATTTT; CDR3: CASSFGGGLDTQYF
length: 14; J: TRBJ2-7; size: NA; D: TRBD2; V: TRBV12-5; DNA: TGTGCTAGTGGTTCACAGAGCGGGGTCTACGAGCAGTACTTC; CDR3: CASGSQSGVYEQYF
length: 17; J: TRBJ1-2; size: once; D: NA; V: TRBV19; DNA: TGTGCCAGTACCTCTGATGGGGGGATGAGGCCGCTAGAAGGCTACACCTTC; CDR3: CASTSDGGMRPLEGYTF
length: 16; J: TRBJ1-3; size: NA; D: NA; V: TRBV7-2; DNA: TGTGCCAGCAGCTTAGATAACCATAGCTCTGGAAACACCATATATTTT; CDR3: CASSLDNHSSGNTIYF
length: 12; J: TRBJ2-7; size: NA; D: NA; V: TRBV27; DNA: TGTGCCAGCAGGAGGACGGGGTCCGAGCAGTACTTC; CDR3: CASRRTGSEQYF
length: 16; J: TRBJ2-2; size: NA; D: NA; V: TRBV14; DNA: TGTGCCAGCAGCCAATTCGGGGTGGAGGGCACCGGGGAGCTGTTTTTT; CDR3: CASSQFGVEGTGELFF
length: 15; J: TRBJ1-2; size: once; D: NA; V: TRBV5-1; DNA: TGCGCCAGCCGCCAAGGTAACACAAGGGGATATGGCTACACCTTC; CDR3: CASRQGNTRGYGYTF
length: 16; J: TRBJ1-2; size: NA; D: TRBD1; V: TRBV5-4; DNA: TGTGCCAGCAGCCTTTTCCATCGACAGGGGAGCTATGGCTACACCTTC; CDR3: CASSLFHRQGSYGYTF
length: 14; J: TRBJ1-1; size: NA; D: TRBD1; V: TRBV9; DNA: TGTGCCAGCAGCGGACAGGGGTGGAACACTGAAGCTTTCTTT; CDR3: CASSGQGWNTEAFF
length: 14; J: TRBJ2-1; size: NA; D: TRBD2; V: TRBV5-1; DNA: TGCGCCAGCACCGGGACTAGCCCGCACAATGAGCAGTTCTTC; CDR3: CASTGTSPHNEQFF
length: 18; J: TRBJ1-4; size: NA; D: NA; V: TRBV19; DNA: TGTGCCAGTAGTATTGGAGATGCTAGGGGTGCAACTAATGAAAAACTGTTTTTT; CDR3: CASSIGDARGATNEKLFF
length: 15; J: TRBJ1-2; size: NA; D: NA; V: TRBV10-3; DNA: TGTGCCATCAGTGAGTCCTGGGGGCTGGGCTATGGCTACACCTTC; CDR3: CAISESWGLGYGYTF
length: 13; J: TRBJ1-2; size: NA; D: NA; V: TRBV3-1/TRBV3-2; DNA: TGTGCCAGCAGCTCCGGGACACTATATGGCTACACCTTC; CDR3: CASSSGTLYGYTF
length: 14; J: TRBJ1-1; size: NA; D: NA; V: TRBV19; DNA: TGTGCCAGTACCTTGGACAGAGTGAACACTGAAGCTTTCTTT; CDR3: CASTLDRVNTEAFF
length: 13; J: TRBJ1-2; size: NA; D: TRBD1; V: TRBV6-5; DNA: TGTGCCAGCAGATGGGACAGAGGATATGGCTACACCTTC; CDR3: CASRWDRGYGYTF
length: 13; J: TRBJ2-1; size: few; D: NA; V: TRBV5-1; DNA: TGCGCCAGCATGGATAGCGGCTACAATGAGCAGTTCTTC; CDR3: CASMDSGYNEQFF
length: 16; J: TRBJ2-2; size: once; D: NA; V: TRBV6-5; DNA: TGTGCCAGCAGTTTCGCCCCCGGTGGGAACACCGGGGAGCTGTTTTTT; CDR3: CASSFAPGGNTGELFF
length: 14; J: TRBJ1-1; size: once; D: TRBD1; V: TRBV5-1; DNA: TGCGCCAGCAGCAACAGGGGAGGCAACACTGAAGCTTTCTTT; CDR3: CASSNRGGNTEAFF
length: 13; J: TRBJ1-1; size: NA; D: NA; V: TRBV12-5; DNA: TGTGCTAGTGGATTGGGAGGGAACACTGAAGCTTTCTTT; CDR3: CASGLGGNTEAFF
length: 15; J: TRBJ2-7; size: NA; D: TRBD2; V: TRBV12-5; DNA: TGTGCTAGTGGTTTTGGGGCGGGAGGGGGCTACGAGCAGTACTTC; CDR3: CASGFGAGGGYEQYF
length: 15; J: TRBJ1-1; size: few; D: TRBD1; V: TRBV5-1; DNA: TGCGCCAGCAGCTTAGGGGGACAGGGGACGACTGAAGCTTTCTTT; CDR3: CASSLGGQGTTEAFF
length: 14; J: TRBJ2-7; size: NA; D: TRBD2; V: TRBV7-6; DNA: TGTGCCAGCAGCTTACTAGCGGGAGGAGGCGAGCAGTACTTC; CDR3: CASSLLAGGGEQYF
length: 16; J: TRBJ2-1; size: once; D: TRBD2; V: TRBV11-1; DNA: TGTGCCAGCAGCCCTTATAGCGGGGGCTTTTACAATGAGCAGTTCTTC; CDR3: CASSPYSGGFYNEQFF
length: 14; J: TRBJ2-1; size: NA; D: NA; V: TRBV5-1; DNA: TGCGCCAGCAGCTTGGGCCATCGTACTAATGAGCAGTTCTTC; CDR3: CASSLGHRTNEQFF
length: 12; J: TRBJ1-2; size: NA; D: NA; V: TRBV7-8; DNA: TGTGCCAGCAGCCCATATGGTGGCGGCTACACCTTC; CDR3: CASSPYGGGYTF
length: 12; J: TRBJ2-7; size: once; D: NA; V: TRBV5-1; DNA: TGCGCCAGTCGGGAGCAGAGCTACGAGCAGTACTTC; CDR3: CASREQSYEQYF
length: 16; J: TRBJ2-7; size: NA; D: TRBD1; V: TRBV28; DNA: TGTGCCAGCCTTACCAGCGGGACAGGGGGCTTATACGAGCAGTACTTC; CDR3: CASLTSGTGGLYEQYF
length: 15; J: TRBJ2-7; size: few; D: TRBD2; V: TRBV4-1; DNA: TGCGCCAGCAGCCAAGTCCCCGGGACTAGTATGGAGCAGTACTTC; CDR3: CASSQVPGTSMEQYF
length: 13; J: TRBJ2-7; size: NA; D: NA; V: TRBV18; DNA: TGTGCCAGCCCCAGGGGTACGGGCTACGAGCAGTACTTC; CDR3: CASPRGTGYEQYF
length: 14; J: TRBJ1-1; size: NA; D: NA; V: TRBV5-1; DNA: TGCGCCAGCAGCCCCGGGACACCGAACACTGAAGCTTTCTTT; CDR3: CASSPGTPNTEAFF
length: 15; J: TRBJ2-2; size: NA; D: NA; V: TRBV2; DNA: TGTGCCAGCCACTCGTGGGCTACCAACACCGGGGAGCTGTTTTTT; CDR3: CASHSWATNTGELFF
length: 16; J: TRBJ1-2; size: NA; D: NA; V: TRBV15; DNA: TGTGCCACCAGCAGAGGGTACGGAGGACCCGAGGATGGCTACACCTTC; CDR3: CATSRGYGGPEDGYTF
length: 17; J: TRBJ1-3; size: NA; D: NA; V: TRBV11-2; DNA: TGTGCCAGCAGCTTAGACTCCTGGCGGCGCTCTGGAAACACCATATATTTT; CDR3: CASSLDSWRRSGNTIYF
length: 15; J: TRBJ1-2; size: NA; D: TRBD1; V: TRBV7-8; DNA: TGTGCCAGCAGCTCCGCAGGGGGCGCAGGCTATGGCTACACCTTC; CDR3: CASSSAGGAGYGYTF
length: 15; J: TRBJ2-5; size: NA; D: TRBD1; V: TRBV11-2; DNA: TGTGCCAGCAGCATAACAGGGGCCTGGGAAGAGACCCAGTACTTC; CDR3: CASSITGAWEETQYF
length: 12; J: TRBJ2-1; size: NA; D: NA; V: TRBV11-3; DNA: TGTGCCAGCAGCTTCACCGGGAATGAGCAGTTCTTC; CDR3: CASSFTGNEQFF
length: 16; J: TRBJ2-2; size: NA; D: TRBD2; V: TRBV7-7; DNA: TGTGCCAGCAGCTCACCTAGCGGGAGGGCCACCGGGGAGCTGTTTTTT; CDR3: CASSSPSGRATGELFF
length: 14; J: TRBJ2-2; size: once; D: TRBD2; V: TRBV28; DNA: TGTGCCAGCAGTCATACTAGCGGCACCGGGGAGCTGTTTTTT; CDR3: CASSHTSGTGELFF
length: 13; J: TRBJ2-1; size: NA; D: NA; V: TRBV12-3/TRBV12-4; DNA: TGTGCCAGCAGTCCCCTACTAGACAATGAGCAGTTCTTC; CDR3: CASSPLLDNEQFF